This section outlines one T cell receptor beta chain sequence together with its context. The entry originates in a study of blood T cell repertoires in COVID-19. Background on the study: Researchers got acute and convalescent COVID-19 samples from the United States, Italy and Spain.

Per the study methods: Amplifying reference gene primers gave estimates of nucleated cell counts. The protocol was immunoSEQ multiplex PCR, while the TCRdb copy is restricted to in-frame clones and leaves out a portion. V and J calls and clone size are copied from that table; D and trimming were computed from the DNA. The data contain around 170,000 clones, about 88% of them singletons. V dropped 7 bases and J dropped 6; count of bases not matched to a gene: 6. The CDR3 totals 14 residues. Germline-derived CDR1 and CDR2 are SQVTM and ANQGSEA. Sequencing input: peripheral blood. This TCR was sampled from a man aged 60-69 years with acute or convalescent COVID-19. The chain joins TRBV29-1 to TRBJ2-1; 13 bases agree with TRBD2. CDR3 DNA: TGCAGCGAGGTGACTAGCGGGAGGATCAATGAGCAGTTCTTC. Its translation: CSEVTSGRINEQFF.